A single sample is the source of the 27 T cell receptor beta chains below, sequenced in a study of shared clonotypes between healthy human individuals. Method: immunoSEQ multiplex PCR; TCRdb's copy keeps in-frame clones and lacks some. The sample consists of about 820,000 clones, about 91% of them appearing once. The naive CD8 fraction comprised CD45RO-negative cells positively selected for CCR7 and excluded terminally differentiated effector memory CD45RA+ cells. Sequencing was carried out using naive CD8+ T cells sorted from blood. These receptors came from a man aged 25 to 45 in good health.

This chain links TRBV7-9 with TRBJ2-7; tentative D call: TRBD2 (5 bases). This CDR3 has 14 residues. CDR1 and CDR2 (germline): SEHNR, FQNEAQ (reference sequence). Trimming stripped 6 bases from V and 4 bases from J, with 16 bases between. CDR3 coding DNA: TGTGCCAGCAGTGGCCTCTCGGGATCTTACGAGCAGTACTTC. As protein: CASSGLSGSYEQYF.

V usage is TRBV5-4 and J usage is TRBJ2-5, with a tentative D call TRBD2 (6 bases). Trimming shortened V by 4 bases and J by 4 bases, and 23 bases separated the two germline ends. This CDR3 is built from 17 residues. Germline V lookup: CDR1 SGHNT, CDR2 YYREEE (reference sequence). The DNA of the CDR3 is TGTGCCAGCAGCGTGAGGGGCGCCGGGAGCACGCGAGAGACCCAGTACTTC. Encoded protein: CASSVRGAGSTRETQYF.

V and J are TRBV7-9 and TRBJ2-2, with TRBD2 matching 9 bases. CDR1 SEHNR and CDR2 FQNEAQ come from the germline V gene (reference sequence). CDR3 length equals 17 residues. The trim removed 3 bases at V and 4 bases at J, leaving 9 bases unmatched. CDR3 in amino acids: CASSFGSSGTLTGELFF. In DNA, the CDR3 is TGTGCCAGCAGCTTCGGTTCTAGCGGGACCCTCACCGGGGAGCTGTTTTTT.

The chain has TRBV2 and TRBJ2-7, with TRBD1 matching 8 bases. With V trimmed by 3 bases and J by 8 bases, 6 bases remained unmatched. The length of the CDR3 is 13 residues. Germline V CDR1 and CDR2: SNHLY, FYNNEI. Here the CDR3 reads CASSEGTGSKQYF. The CDR3 bases are TGTGCCAGCAGTGAGGGGACAGGCTCAAAGCAGTACTTC.

This chain joins TRBV19 and TRBJ1-1, with D perhaps TRBD1 (5 bases). Germline CDR1 is LNHDA and CDR2 is SQIVND (reference sequence). Trimming left V 8 bases short and J 7 bases short, with 17 bases between. The CDR3 covers 13 residues. The CDR3: CASRGGNTDEAFF. Written as DNA, the CDR3 is TGTGCCAGTCGGGGGGGGAATACGGATGAAGCTTTCTTT.

This chain joins TRBV30 and TRBJ2-4, with D hard to call. The germline V and J ends were trimmed by 0 bases and 8 bases, with 11 bases remaining between them. Germline V gene lookup returns CDR1 GTSNPN and CDR2 SVGIG (reference sequence). The CDR3 contains 13 residues. This CDR3 is CAWSVLRSDIQYF. In DNA form, the CDR3 reads TGTGCCTGGAGTGTACTCCGGTCAGACATTCAGTACTTC.

This chain uses TRBV7-9 with TRBJ1-1; no clear D. V dropped 5 bases and J dropped 4 bases, with 14 bases sitting between them. This CDR3 has 14 amino acids. CDR1 and CDR2 from the germline V gene are SEHNR and FQNEAQ (reference sequence). The CDR3 sequence is CASSPDLDGTEAFF. The CDR3 DNA reads as TGTGCCAGCAGCCCGGATCTGGACGGCACTGAAGCTTTCTTT.

On this clone itself: Within the sample, other DNA sequences also encode this same CDR3. The chain has TRBV28 and TRBJ1-1; D gene unclear. Germline CDR1 is MDHEN and CDR2 is SYDVKM. The CDR3 consists of 13 residues. V was cut by 3 bases and J by 0 bases, with 5 bases left in between. The CDR3 sequence is CASSFRLNTEAFF. For the CDR3, the DNA is TGTGCCAGCAGTTTCAGGCTGAACACTGAAGCTTTCTTT.

This CDR3 reads CASSGGQGSNQPQHF. Here the CDR3 DNA reads TGTGCCAGCAGCGGGGGACAGGGTAGCAATCAGCCCCAGCATTTT. V is TRBV5-5 and J is TRBJ1-5; 9 bases are a match to TRBD1. The CDR3 loop spans 15 amino acids. V shed 4 bases and J 0 bases; nucleotides not matched to a gene: 2. Germline V CDR1 and CDR2: SGHKS, YYEKEE (reference sequence).

A word on this clone: The sample carries other DNA sequences with the same CDR3. This chain uses TRBV4-1 with TRBJ2-1, with no clear D. V was shortened by 1 base and J by 0 bases, with 7 bases between the two germline ends. The length of the CDR3 is 15 residues. The germline V gene has CDR1 MGHRA and CDR2 YSYEKL. The CDR3 coding sequence is TGCGCCAGCAGCCAAGCCGATAGCTCCTACAATGAGCAGTTCTTC. Protein: CASSQADSSYNEQFF.

V gene TRBV6-5 combines with J gene TRBJ2-1, with a tentative D call TRBD2 (6 bases). This CDR3 has 15 residues. The V gene lost 6 bases and the J gene lost 3 bases, with 15 bases spanning the gap. Germline-derived CDR1 and CDR2 are MNHEY and SVGAGI. The CDR3 spells CASRYGSSLYNEQFF. DNA for the CDR3: TGTGCCAGCAGGTACGGGAGTTCCCTCTACAATGAGCAGTTCTTC.

The chain uses TRBV27 and TRBJ1-5, with TRBD1 as a possible D gene (5 bases). The CDR3 runs 15 residues. V dropped 0 bases and J dropped 1 base, with 7 bases sitting between them. The germline V gene encodes CDR1 MNHEY and CDR2 SMNVEV (reference sequence). The CDR3, as DNA: TGTGCCAGCAGTTTATCCGGGGCAAGCAATCAGCCCCAGCATTTT. Protein: CASSLSGASNQPQHF.

J is TRBJ1-1 and V is TRBV6-6; TRBD1 might be the D (5 bases). Germline assignment: CDR1 MNHNY and CDR2 SVGAGI (reference sequence). The CDR3 spans 11 residues. V lost 8 bases and J 4 bases, leaving 8 bases between the germline ends. CDR3 sequence (DNA): TGTGCCAGCTTGAGGGGCACTGAAGCTTTCTTT. Encoded protein: CASLRGTEAFF.

The chain combines TRBV15 with TRBJ2-1; D is uncertain. The V gene's germline CDR1 is LNHNV and CDR2 YYDKDF (reference sequence). Trimming left V 0 bases short and J 5 bases short, with 5 bases between. This CDR3 is 13 amino acids long. CDR3 loop: CATSRDGNNEQFF. The CDR3 bases are TGTGCCACCAGCAGAGACGGAAACAATGAGCAGTTCTTC.

The CDR3 loop is CASSEGGDYEQYF. DNA of the CDR3: TGCGCCAGCAGTGAGGGGGGGGACTACGAGCAGTACTTC. The gene calls are TRBV10-2 and TRBJ2-7; TRBD2 matches 7 bases. Germline CDR1 is WSHSY and CDR2 is SAAADI. The J segment lost 3 bases and the V segment lost 2 bases, leaving 1 base of the junction unmatched. The CDR3 loop spans 13 amino acids.

The genes are TRBV2 and TRBJ2-2; 8 bases map to TRBD1. CDR3 length: 14 residues. The V gene's germline CDR1 is SNHLY and CDR2 FYNNEI. Losses at the gene ends were 11 bases for V and 0 bases for J; bases not matched to a gene: 5. The CDR3 spells CAGGQASNTGELFF. In nucleotides, the CDR3 is TGTGCCGGGGGACAGGCTTCGAACACCGGGGAGCTGTTTTTT.

This clone was seen only once. The chain combines TRBV28 with TRBJ2-1; a possible D gene is TRBD2 (5 bases). Germline loops: CDR1 MDHEN, CDR2 SYDVKM. V lost 6 bases to trimming and J lost 8 bases, with 11 bases between them. This CDR3 has 12 amino acids. For the CDR3, the DNA is TGTGCCAGCAGCCCCCAAGCGGATGAGCAGTTCTTC. Protein product: CASSPQADEQFF.

The J gene is TRBJ2-1, the V gene TRBV7-2; D might be TRBD2 (6 bases). Germline CDR1 and CDR2: SGHTA and FQGNSA. Trimming left V 3 bases short and J 6 bases short, with 9 bases between. This CDR3 spans 13 amino acids. CDR3 nucleotide sequence: TGTGCCAGCAGCTTGGGAGGTTTCAATGAGCAGTTCTTC. This codes for CASSLGGFNEQFF. Combining the CDR3 with reference TRBV7-2 and TRBJ2-1 gives the whole variable domain GAGVSQSPSNKVTEKGKDVELRCDPISGHTALYWYRQSLGQGLEFLIYFQGNSAPDKSGLPSDRFSAERTGGSVSTLTIQRTQQEDSAVYLCASSLGGFNEQFFGPGTRLTVL.

This rearrangement joins TRBV7-6 to TRBJ2-1; D perhaps matches TRBD2 (5 bases). V dropped 4 bases and J dropped 0 bases, with 13 bases sitting between them. The CDR3 is made up of 16 amino acids. Per germline, CDR1 SGHVS and CDR2 FNYEAQ. CDR3 region: CASSSPDFGSYNEQFF. CDR3 in DNA: TGTGCCAGCAGCTCCCCGGACTTCGGCTCCTACAATGAGCAGTTCTTC.

This sequence joins TRBV28 and TRBJ1-5; 8 bases are a match to TRBD1. Germline CDR1 MDHEN, CDR2 SYDVKM. The CDR3 covers 15 residues. Trimming took 8 bases from V and 4 from J; bases not matched to a gene: 10. The CDR3 sequence is CASPPARTGNQPQHF. The CDR3 DNA sequence: TGTGCCAGCCCCCCGGCCCGGACAGGGAATCAGCCCCAGCATTTT. The full variable domain, in which reference TRBV28 and TRBJ1-5 provide the parts outside the CDR3, is DVKVTQSSRYLVKRTGEKVFLECVQDMDHENMFWYRQDPGLGLRLIYFSYDVKMKEKGDIPEGYSVSREKKERFSLILESASTNQTSMYLCASPPARTGNQPQHFGDGTRLSIL.

J is TRBJ1-5 and V is TRBV7-6; 7 positions match TRBD1. Germline CDR1 reads SGHVS; CDR2 reads FNYEAQ. The CDR3 contains 15 residues. J was trimmed by 3 bases and V by 2 bases; bases with no gene match: 4. The CDR3 DNA reads TGTGCCAGCAGCTTACGACAGGGACACAATCAGCCCCAGCATTTT. This translates into CASSLRQGHNQPQHF.

V gene TRBV30 combines with J gene TRBJ2-3, with a possible D match to TRBD2 (5 bases). Germline CDR1 is GTSNPN and CDR2 is SVGIG (reference sequence). The CDR3 loop spans 14 amino acids. The V gene lost 1 base and the J gene lost 3 bases, with 11 bases spanning the gap. The CDR3 bases are TGTGCCTGGAGTGAGGAGGACCCAACAGATACGCAGTATTTT. The encoded protein is CAWSEEDPTDTQYF.

The rearrangement links TRBV11-2 to TRBJ2-7; D may be TRBD2 (6 bases). Germline V gives CDR1 SGHAT, CDR2 FQNNGV. The CDR3 is 14 amino acids. V gave up 4 bases and J gave up 0 bases, with 10 bases separating them. The DNA of the CDR3 is TGTGCCAGCAGCTCGGGACTTTTCTCCTACGAGCAGTACTTC. The encoded protein is CASSSGLFSYEQYF.

The chain is built from TRBV6-1 and TRBJ2-7; D possibly corresponds to TRBD2 (5 bases). The V end was cut by 6 bases, the J end by 4 bases, with 16 bases between. This CDR3 region has 14 residues. Looked up from germline, CDR1 is MNHNS and CDR2 is SASEGT. The CDR3 reads CASRATNVGYEQYF. CDR3 coding DNA: TGTGCCAGCAGAGCGACTAACGTTGGGTACGAGCAGTACTTC.

The CDR3 loop is CASSLVTGEAFF. CDR3 nucleotides: TGTGCCAGCAGCTTAGTGACAGGTGAAGCTTTCTTT. The chain joins TRBV7-8 to TRBJ1-1, with D perhaps matching TRBD1 (6 bases). This CDR3 contains 12 residues. Trimming shortened V by 1 base and J by 7 bases, and 7 bases separated the two germline ends. Per germline, CDR1 SGHVS and CDR2 FQNEAQ.

This rearrangement joins TRBV6-5 to TRBJ2-3; D is tentatively TRBD1 or TRBD2 (5 bases each). V was pared by 0 bases and J by 0 bases, with 10 bases between. Per germline, CDR1 MNHEY and CDR2 SVGAGI. This CDR3 is 16 amino acids long. The CDR3 DNA follows: TGTGCCAGCAGTTACTCCAGGGAGACTAGCACAGATACGCAGTATTTT. This gives the protein CASSYSRETSTDTQYF.

This CDR3 reads CASSQDRNHNEQFF. The CDR3 nucleotides are TGCGCCAGCAGCCAAGATCGGAATCACAATGAGCAGTTCTTC. The chain links TRBV4-3 to TRBJ2-1; the D is unclear. V was cut by 0 bases and J by 5 bases, with 8 bases left in between. CDR1 and CDR2 from the germline V gene are LGHNA and YSLEER. The CDR3 consists of 14 residues.